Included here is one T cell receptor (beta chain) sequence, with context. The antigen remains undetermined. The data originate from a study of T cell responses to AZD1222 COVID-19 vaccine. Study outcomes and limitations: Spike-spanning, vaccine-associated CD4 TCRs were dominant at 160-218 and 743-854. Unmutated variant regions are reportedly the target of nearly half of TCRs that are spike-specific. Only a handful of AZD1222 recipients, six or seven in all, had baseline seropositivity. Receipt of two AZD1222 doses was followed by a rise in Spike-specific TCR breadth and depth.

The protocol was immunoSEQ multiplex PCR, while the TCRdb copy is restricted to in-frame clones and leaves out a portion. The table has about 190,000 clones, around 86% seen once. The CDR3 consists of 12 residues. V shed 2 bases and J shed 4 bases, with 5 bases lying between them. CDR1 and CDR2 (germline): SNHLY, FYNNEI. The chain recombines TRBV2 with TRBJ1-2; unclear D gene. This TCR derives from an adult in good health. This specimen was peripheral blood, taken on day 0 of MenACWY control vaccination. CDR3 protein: CASSETAYGYTF. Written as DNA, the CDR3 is TGTGCCAGCAGTGAAACAGCCTATGGCTACACCTTC.